The TCR beta chain under discussion was sequenced for a study of vaccination and CD4 T cells after COVID-19. In the study overall: Following dose two, a median about 70 days (range 14 to 241) passed before post-vaccine samples were taken. The study's findings and limits: Median roughly 86% of reactive clones detected in convalescent patients emerged only post-vaccination.

Points on this clonotype: The antigen remains undetermined.

V was shortened by 1 base and J by 13 bases, with 14 bases between the two germline ends. The CDR3 is 13 amino acids. CDR1 is GTSNPN, CDR2 SVGIG, per germline (reference sequence). Indicated treatment: approximately 9-day PBMC culture with coronavirus spike peptide pools or control peptides (ViraFEST assay). The collection of CD4+ T cells from the unexposed donor took place before the COVID-19 pandemic (2011-2018). Following expansion of antigen-specific T cells with peptide pools, ViraFEST then sequenced TCRs. Where cell yield allowed, unexposed-donor CD4+ T cells were probed with SARS-CoV-2 S/N and four cold-coronavirus spikes. Oncomine TCR Beta short-read sequencing was applied to DNA from cultured CD4+ T cells. Cultured CD4+ T cells yielded the extracted genomic DNA. In TCRdb, the PCR reads were re-called with MiXCR into one record per CDR3 protein. The table records 9,000 to 10,000 distinct CDR3 sequences, around 33% of them present only once.

The receptor was derived from a human donor in good health. Sequences were obtained from CD4+ T cells from blood, cultured in vitro. V is TRBV30 and J is TRBJ1-6, with D unclear. The CDR3 region is CAWSAGPQWPLHF. The DNA for the CDR3 is TGTGCCTGGAGTGCGGGCCCGCAGTGGCCCCTCCACTTT.